These 28 T cell receptor beta chains originate from one sample sequenced in a study of early stage breast cancer tumors. The protocol was immunoSEQ multiplex PCR, while the TCRdb copy is restricted to in-frame clones and leaves out a portion. The sample yields fewer than 70,000 clones, about 83% seen once. The source material was blood. These receptors came from a young adult with breast cancer.

The chain combines TRBV11-2 with TRBJ1-1; a weak D match, TRBD1 (5 bases). The V and J ends lost 4 bases and 7 bases respectively, with 19 bases between them. The CDR3 is 15 residues long. The germline V gene encodes CDR1 SGHAT and CDR2 FQNNGV. The CDR3 region is CASSSLVGGGYEAFF. DNA for the CDR3: TGTGCCAGCAGCTCATTAGTGGGTGGGGGGTATGAAGCTTTCTTT.

The chain combines TRBV5-6 with TRBJ2-3; D unresolved. Trimming shortened V by 0 bases and J by 2 bases, and 7 bases separated the two germline ends. The CDR3 runs to 14 residues. CDR1 is SGHDT and CDR2 is YYEEEE in the germline V gene. CDR3 sequence reads: CASSLGTLTDTQYF. The DNA for the CDR3 is TGTGCCAGCAGCTTGGGTACTCTCACAGATACGCAGTATTTT.

V gene TRBV7-6 combines with J gene TRBJ2-5; 7 positions match TRBD2. This CDR3 comprises 14 residues. Germline CDR1 reads SGHVS; CDR2 reads FNYEAQ. J gave up 5 bases and V 5 bases, and 8 bases lay outside the gene matches. This CDR3 is CASSPTTSRETQYF. For the CDR3, the DNA is TGTGCCAGCAGCCCGACGACTAGCAGGGAGACCCAGTACTTC.

This rearrangement joins TRBV6-1 to TRBJ2-7; D not resolved. The CDR3 contains 14 residues. CDR1 MNHNS and CDR2 SASEGT come from the germline V gene. Trimming stripped 0 bases from V and 3 bases from J, with 9 bases between. CDR3 region: CASSEAVRHYEQYF. CDR3 nucleotides: TGTGCCAGCAGTGAAGCGGTGCGGCACTACGAGCAGTACTTC.

The CDR3 sequence: CASSQRDTVREKLFF. In DNA, the CDR3 is TGCGCCAGCAGCCAAAGGGATACAGTCAGAGAAAAACTGTTTTTT. The chain links TRBV4-1 to TRBJ1-4; D unresolved. V lost 2 bases to trimming and J lost 8 bases, with 15 bases between them. This CDR3 is built from 15 residues. Germline V gene lookup returns CDR1 MGHRA and CDR2 YSYEKL.

This clone appeared a single time. This rearrangement joins TRBV14 to TRBJ2-1, with 8 positions matching TRBD2. Looked up from germline, CDR1 is SGHDN and CDR2 is FVKESK. V lost 4 bases and J lost 3; bases outside the gene matches: 5. The CDR3 loop spans 15 amino acids. The CDR3 DNA reads TGTGCCAGCAGCCCTCGGACTAGCTTCTACAATGAGCAGTTCTTC. This codes for CASSPRTSFYNEQFF.

The chain recombines TRBV30 with TRBJ1-2; D is unresolved. V gave up 7 bases and J gave up 3 bases, with 15 bases separating them. Germline V lookup: CDR1 GTSNPN, CDR2 SVGIG (reference sequence). The CDR3 loop spans 13 amino acids. CDR3 region: CAYKSREDYGYTF. As DNA, the CDR3 is TGTGCCTATAAATCTCGGGAAGACTATGGCTACACCTTC.

This clone was seen only a few times. CDR3 coding DNA: TGCGCCAGCAGCCCGGACACTCTTAACACTGAAGCTTTCTTT. Protein sequence: CASSPDTLNTEAFF. The chain has TRBV5-1 and TRBJ1-1; tentative D call: TRBD1 (5 bases). Germline V CDR1 and CDR2: SGHRS, YFSETQ. The CDR3 is 14 residues long. V dropped 4 bases and J dropped 2 bases, with 12 bases sitting between them. Full variable domain (outside the CDR3, taken from reference TRBV5-1 and TRBJ1-1): KAGVTQTPRYLIKTRGQQVTLSCSPISGHRSVSWYQQTPGQGLQFLFEYFSETQRNKGNFPGRFSGRQFSNSRSEMNVSTLELGDSALYLCASSPDTLNTEAFFGQGTRLTVV.

The genes are TRBV21-1 and TRBJ2-2; the table's D call of TRBD2 was not tested on the DNA. TRBV21-1 is described as a pseudogene. The CDR3 contains 17 residues. The CDR3 DNA follows: TGTGCCAGCAGCAAATTACGGCGGGCCGAAGACACCGGGGAGCTGTTTTTT. This translates into CASSKLRRAEDTGELFF.

Turning to this clone: Other DNA sequences within the sample encode an identical CDR3. CDR3 coding DNA: TGTGCCAGCAGCTTAGAGGGTGGGGAGACCCAGTACTTC. This encodes CASSLEGGETQYF. This chain links TRBV7-9 with TRBJ2-5; D not resolved. The CDR3 contains 13 residues. V dropped 1 base and J dropped 5 bases, with 8 bases sitting between them. From germline, CDR1 is SEHNR and CDR2 FQNEAQ (reference sequence). Full variable domain (outside the CDR3, taken from reference TRBV7-9 and TRBJ2-5): DTGVSQNPRHKITKRGQNVTFRCDPISEHNRLYWYRQTLGQGPEFLTYFQNEAQLEKSRLLSDRFSAERPKGSFSTLEIQRTEQGDSAMYLCASSLEGGETQYFGPGTRLLVL.

The CDR3: CASSAHTDTQYF. The CDR3 bases are TGCGCCAGCAGCGCCCACACAGATACGCAGTATTTT. The genes are TRBV5-1 and TRBJ2-3; D is unresolved. Trimming removed 4 bases at V and 2 bases at J, with 5 bases between. The CDR3 is made up of 12 amino acids. CDR1 is SGHRS and CDR2 is YFSETQ in the germline V gene.

This clone occurred a few times. The chain is built from TRBV29-1 and TRBJ1-1; D ambiguous. Deletions cut 4 bases from V and 1 base from J, with 4 bases between. CDR1 is SQVTM, CDR2 ANQGSEA, per germline. The CDR3 contains 11 residues. DNA of the CDR3: TGCAGCGTTGCCAAGAACACTGAAGCTTTCTTT. It is translated as CSVAKNTEAFF.

The V gene is TRBV30, the J gene TRBJ1-1; D is uncertain. CDR1 GTSNPN and CDR2 SVGIG come from the germline V gene (reference sequence). Trimming stripped 0 bases from V and 11 bases from J, with 13 bases between. The CDR3 covers 12 residues. This chain's CDR3 is CAWSVLWQQAFF. The CDR3 DNA is TGTGCCTGGAGTGTACTTTGGCAGCAGGCTTTCTTT.

Worth noting for this clone: At one end the junction does not follow the germline gene, possibly because of a read error. In DNA, the CDR3 is TGTGCCAGCAGCTACTCCCGGCAGAGGTTGCGCGAGCAGTACTTC. Its protein is CASSYSRQRLREQYF. The gene calls are TRBV6-6 and TRBJ2-7; no clear D gene. Germline V gene data show CDR1 as MNHNY and CDR2 as SVGAGI (reference sequence). This CDR3 region has 15 residues.

By sample share, this clone is medium-sized (0.01 to 0.1%). Written as DNA, the CDR3 is TGTGCCAGCAGCCAAGGTGGAGCGTTGAACACTGAAGCTTTCTTT. This gives the protein CASSQGGALNTEAFF. This sequence joins TRBV14 and TRBJ1-1; D is undetermined. The CDR3 sequence is 15 residues long. V lost 1 base, J lost 0 bases, and 9 bases lay in between. Per the germline V gene, CDR1 is SGHDN and CDR2 is FVKESK. The full variable domain, rest sourced from reference TRBV14 and TRBJ1-1, is EAGVTQFPSHSVIEKGQTVTLRCDPISGHDNLYWYRRVMGKEIKFLLHFVKESKQDESGMPNNRFLAERTGGTYSTLKVQPAELEDSGVYFCASSQGGALNTEAFFGQGTRLTVV.

This clone is a singleton in its sample. V usage is TRBV6-6 and J usage is TRBJ1-2, with D possibly matching TRBD1 (6 bases). Germline V gene data show CDR1 as MNHNY and CDR2 as SVGAGI (reference sequence). Trimming removed 8 bases at V and 10 bases at J, with 11 bases between. The CDR3 spans 10 residues. The CDR3 DNA sequence: TGTGCCAGCGGGGGGCAGCCCTACACCTTC. Translated: CASGGQPYTF.

This rearrangement joins TRBV6-1 to TRBJ2-1; TRBD1 matches at 7 bases. Germline V CDR1 and CDR2: MNHNS, SASEGT. CDR3 length: 15 amino acids. The trim removed 4 bases at V and 5 bases at J, leaving 8 bases unmatched. The chain's CDR3 is CASSARQGSDNEQFF. Here the CDR3 DNA reads TGTGCCAGCAGTGCCAGACAGGGATCGGACAATGAGCAGTTCTTC.

V is TRBV7-7 and J is TRBJ2-7, with 7 positions matching TRBD2. CDR3 size: 14 residues. The V gene's germline CDR1 is SSHAT and CDR2 FNYEAQ (reference sequence). The J segment lost 6 bases and the V segment lost 0 bases, leaving 5 bases of the junction unmatched. This CDR3 reads CASSLAGLSGEQYF. CDR3 bases: TGTGCCAGCAGCTTAGCGGGACTATCGGGCGAGCAGTACTTC.

V usage is TRBV7-9 and J usage is TRBJ2-3; the match to TRBD1 covers 8 bases. Germline CDR1 is SEHNR and CDR2 is FQNEAQ (reference sequence). The CDR3 length is 18 residues. The trim removed 6 bases at V and 2 bases at J, leaving 16 bases unmatched. CDR3 nucleotide sequence: TGTGCCAGCAGACCACGTGCCCGCGACAGGGGTAACACAGATACGCAGTATTTT. It encodes CASRPRARDRGNTDTQYF.

The chain has TRBV18 and TRBJ2-7; TRBD1 agrees at 7 bases. The J segment lost 3 bases and the V segment lost 1 base, leaving 6 bases of the junction unmatched. The CDR3 runs to 15 residues. CDR1 is KGHSH, CDR2 LQKENI, per germline. CDR3 sequence: CASSPQARQGYEQYF. CDR3 DNA: TGTGCCAGCTCACCACAGGCGAGACAGGGCTACGAGCAGTACTTC.

This clone was seen a handful of times. This rearrangement joins TRBV30 to TRBJ2-7; D unresolved. V dropped 5 bases and J dropped 0 bases, with 5 bases sitting between them. The CDR3 totals 11 residues. Germline V gene sequence: CDR1 GTSNPN, CDR2 SVGIG (reference sequence). CDR3 DNA: TGTGCCTGGGGTGGCTCCTACGAGCAGTACTTC. Protein sequence: CAWGGSYEQYF.

This clone was seen once. The V call is TRBV29-1, the J call TRBJ1-2; unclear D gene. V was cut by 5 bases and J by 4 bases, with 17 bases left in between. Germline CDR1 and CDR2: SQVTM and ANQGSEA. CDR3 length: 14 amino acids. The CDR3 loop is CSVSRQPKLYGYTF. As DNA, the CDR3 is TGCAGCGTTTCCCGGCAACCGAAACTCTATGGCTACACCTTC.

J is TRBJ2-3 and V is TRBV5-6; 7 nucleotides align to TRBD1. V shed 3 bases, J shed 5 bases, and the junction held 3 bases outside the gene matches. The germline V gene encodes CDR1 SGHDT and CDR2 YYEEEE. The CDR3 extends over 13 amino acids. CDR3 DNA sequence: TGTGCCAGCAGCTCTACAGGGGAAGATACGCAGTATTTT. Translating gives CASSSTGEDTQYF.

The sample holds a few counts of this clone. The chain has TRBV6-6 and TRBJ1-2, with D tentatively TRBD1 (5 bases). This CDR3 has 13 amino acids. Germline V gives CDR1 MNHNY, CDR2 SVGAGI (reference sequence). The ends were cut back, 10 bases at V and 2 bases at J, with 14 bases in the middle. This chain's CDR3 is CATLTATNYGYTF. CDR3 in DNA: TGTGCCACCCTGACAGCTACCAACTATGGCTACACCTTC.

This clone came up once. The chain couples TRBV5-1 to TRBJ2-2; D uncertain. V was cut by 0 bases and J by 6 bases, with 6 bases left in between. CDR1 is SGHRS and CDR2 is YFSETQ in the germline V gene. This CDR3 contains 13 residues. CDR3 in amino acids: CASSLAGPGELFF. The CDR3 DNA follows: TGCGCCAGCAGCTTGGCGGGTCCCGGGGAGCTGTTTTTT.

The chain links TRBV7-9 to TRBJ2-5, with D possibly TRBD1 on 6 matching bases. The CDR3 is 12 residues long. Germline-derived CDR1 and CDR2 are SEHNR and FQNEAQ (reference sequence). Deletions cut 6 bases from V and 13 bases from J, with 18 bases between. CDR3 coding DNA: TGTGCCAGCAGGGAGGCCGCGGACAGCGTGTACTTC. Its translation: CASREAADSVYF.

The rearrangement uses TRBV27 and TRBJ1-2; TRBD1 is a possible D gene (6 bases). Germline V lookup: CDR1 MNHEY, CDR2 SMNVEV (reference sequence). The germline V and J ends were trimmed by 5 bases and 1 base, with 11 bases remaining between them. This CDR3 comprises 14 residues. The CDR3 coding sequence is TGTGCCAGCAGTGCCGGACAGTTTAACTATGGCTACACCTTC. Translation gives CASSAGQFNYGYTF.

The V and J genes are TRBV4-2 and TRBJ2-5, with 8 bases matching TRBD1. The V gene end was trimmed by 0 bases and the J gene end by 11 bases; junction bases not matched to a gene: 11. The V gene's germline CDR1 is LGHNA and CDR2 YNFKEQ. CDR3 length equals 15 residues. DNA of the CDR3: TGTGCCAGCAGCCAAGAAGGCAGGACAGGGCCCTCGCAGTACTTC. Translating it yields CASSQEGRTGPSQYF.